These T cell receptor beta chains were read from a single sample in a study of CD8 T cells in Susac syndrome. MiXCR, run by TCRdb on the immunoSEQ multiplex PCR reads, gives a single entry per CDR3 protein. Altogether about 400,000 distinct CDR3 sequences are present, approximately 85% being singletons, with the ten largest covering approximately 0.11%. The sequencing sample was made of CD8+ T cells from PBMCs. The receptor set was obtained from a human donor with multiple sclerosis. CDR3s include the opening cysteine and the closing phenylalanine or tryptophan. D genes are given only for firm matches. Rows give clone size only sometimes, using once, few, many, or a class for an expanded clone.

j_call | v_call | d_call | clone_size | cdr3_nt | cdr3_aa
TRBJ2-2 | TRBV27 | - | - | TGTGCCAGCAGGCTCCTCGAGACCGGGGAGCTGTTTTTT | CASRLLETGELFF
TRBJ2-5 | TRBV6-1 | - | few | TGTGCCAGCAGTGAAGCTGGGGGGCCAGAGACCCAGTACTTC | CASSEAGGPETQYF
TRBJ1-5 | TRBV6-1 | - | - | TGTGCCAGCAGTCCCTACCGGGCGGGCAATCAGCCCCAGCATTTT | CASSPYRAGNQPQHF
TRBJ2-1 | TRBV4-1 | TRBD2 | - | TGCGCCAGCAGCCAAGAGCCGGGACTAGCGGGGGAGCAGTTCTTC | CASSQEPGLAGEQFF
TRBJ2-1 | TRBV29-1 | - | - | TGCAGCGTACCCCATGGACAGTCCTACAATGAGCAGTTCTTC | CSVPHGQSYNEQFF
TRBJ2-3 | TRBV3-1 | - | - | TGTGCCAGCAGCCAAGACAGCGCCACAGATACGCAGTATTTT | CASSQDSATDTQYF
TRBJ2-1 | TRBV6-1 | TRBD2 | few | TGTGCCAGCAGGAGTCTAGCGGGTTTCGATGAGCAGTTCTTC | CASRSLAGFDEQFF
TRBJ2-7 | TRBV5-6 | TRBD1 | - | TGTGCCAGCAGCTCCTTCCAGGGGGACTACGAGCAGTACTTC | CASSSFQGDYEQYF
TRBJ1-1 | TRBV7-6 | TRBD1 | - | TGTGCCAGCAGCCCTCTGGGACAGGGTTACACTGAAGCTTTCTTT | CASSPLGQGYTEAFF
TRBJ1-5 | TRBV15 | - | few | TGTGCCACCAGCAGAGAACAGATTAATCAGCCCCAGCATTTT | CATSREQINQPQHF
TRBJ1-5 | TRBV19 | - | - | TGTGCCAGTAGTATAACGGAGAATCAGCCCCAGCATTTT | CASSITENQPQHF
TRBJ1-2 | TRBV5-1 | - | - | TGCGCCAGCAGCTTGGGTATGAGGGGGACTAACTATGGCTACACCTTC | CASSLGMRGTNYGYTF
TRBJ2-1 | TRBV9 | - | - | TGTGCCAGCAGCGTAGAGGCAGGTAACTACAATGAGCAGTTCTTC | CASSVEAGNYNEQFF
TRBJ1-2 | TRBV5-1 | - | once | TGCGCCAGCAGCTTGGATGATTCCGGGGCGAGAAGCTATGGCTACACCTTC | CASSLDDSGARSYGYTF
TRBJ2-7 | TRBV27 | - | - | TGTGCCAGCAGTTCGTACAGCCACTACGAGCAGTACTTC | CASSSYSHYEQYF
TRBJ1-2 | TRBV10-2 | - | - | TGCGCCAGCAGTGAGACATCGACTCCAGGATGGGACTATGGCTACACCTTC | CASSETSTPGWDYGYTF
TRBJ1-2 | TRBV19 | - | - | TGTGCCAGTAGTAATGGACGGAGGGAGGACTATGGCTACACCTTC | CASSNGRREDYGYTF
TRBJ2-7 | TRBV30 | - | - | TGTGCCTGCACCTGGACGTACAGCTCCTACGAGCAGTACTTC | CACTWTYSSYEQYF
TRBJ2-3 | TRBV15 | - | - | TGTGCCACCAGCAGAGCTCCGGGGTCAGATACGCAGTATTTT | CATSRAPGSDTQYF
TRBJ1-2 | TRBV7-8 | TRBD1 | - | TGTGCCAGCAGCCCGTCGAAGGACAGGGTGGTCGATGGCTACACCTTC | CASSPSKDRVVDGYTF
TRBJ2-7 | TRBV6-1 | - | - | TGTGCCAGCAGGCAGCAATTCGAGCAGTACTTC | CASRQQFEQYF